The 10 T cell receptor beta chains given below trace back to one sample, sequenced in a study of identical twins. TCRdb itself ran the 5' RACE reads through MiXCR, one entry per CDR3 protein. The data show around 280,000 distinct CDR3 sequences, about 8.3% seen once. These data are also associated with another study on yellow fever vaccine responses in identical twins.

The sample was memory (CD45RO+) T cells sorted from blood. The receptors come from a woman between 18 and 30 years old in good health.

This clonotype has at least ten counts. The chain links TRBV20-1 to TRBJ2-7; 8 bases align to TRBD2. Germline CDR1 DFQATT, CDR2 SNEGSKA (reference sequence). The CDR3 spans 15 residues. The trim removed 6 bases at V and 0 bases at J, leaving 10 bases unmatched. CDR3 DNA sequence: TGCAGTGCCTGTAGCCAGCGGGGGAGCTCCTACGAGCAGTACGTC. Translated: CSACSQRGSSYEQYV.

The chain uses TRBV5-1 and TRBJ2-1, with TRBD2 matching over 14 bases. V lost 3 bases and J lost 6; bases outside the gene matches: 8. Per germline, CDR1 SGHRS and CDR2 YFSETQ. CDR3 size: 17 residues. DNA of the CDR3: TGCGCCAGCAGCTGGACCTCCGGGACTAGCGGGAGCAATGAGCAGTTCTTC. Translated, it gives CASSWTSGTSGSNEQFF.

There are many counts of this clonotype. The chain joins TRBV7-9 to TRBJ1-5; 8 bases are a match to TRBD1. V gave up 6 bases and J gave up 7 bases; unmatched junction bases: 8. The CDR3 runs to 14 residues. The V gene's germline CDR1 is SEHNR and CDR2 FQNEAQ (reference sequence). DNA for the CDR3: TGTGCCAGCAGTCAGACAGGGGAGAACCAGCCCCAGCATTTT. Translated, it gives CASSQTGENQPQHF.

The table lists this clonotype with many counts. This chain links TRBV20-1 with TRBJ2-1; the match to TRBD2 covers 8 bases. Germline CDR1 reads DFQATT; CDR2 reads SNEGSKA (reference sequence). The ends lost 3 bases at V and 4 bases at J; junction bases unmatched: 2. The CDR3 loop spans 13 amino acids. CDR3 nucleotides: TGCAGTGCTAGTACTAGCGGTTACAATGAGCAGTTCTTC. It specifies CSASTSGYNEQFF.

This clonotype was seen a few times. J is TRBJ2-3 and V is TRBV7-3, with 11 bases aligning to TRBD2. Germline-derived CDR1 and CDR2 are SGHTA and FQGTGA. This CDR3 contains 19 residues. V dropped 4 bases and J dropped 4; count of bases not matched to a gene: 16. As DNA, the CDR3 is TGTGCCAGCAGCTCCACCACCACTAGCGGGAGAATGGAGGCAGATACGCAGTATTTT. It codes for CASSSTTTSGRMEADTQYF.

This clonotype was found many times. CDR3 loop: CASSLPRGEYQETQYF. CDR3 bases: TGTGCCAGCAGCTTACCCAGGGGGGAGTACCAAGAGACCCAGTACTTC. V is TRBV7-9 and J is TRBJ2-5; TRBD1 is a possible D gene (7 bases). Germline V lookup: CDR1 SEHNR, CDR2 FQNEAQ (reference sequence). The germline V and J ends were trimmed by 2 bases and 0 bases, with 13 bases remaining between them. This CDR3 is 16 amino acids long.

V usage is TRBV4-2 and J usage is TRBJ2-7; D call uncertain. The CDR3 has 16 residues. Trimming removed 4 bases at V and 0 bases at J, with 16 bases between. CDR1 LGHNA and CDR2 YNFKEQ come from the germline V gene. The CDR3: CASSPVDARSSYEQYF. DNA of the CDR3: TGTGCCAGCAGCCCTGTAGACGCGAGAAGCTCCTACGAGCAGTACTTC.

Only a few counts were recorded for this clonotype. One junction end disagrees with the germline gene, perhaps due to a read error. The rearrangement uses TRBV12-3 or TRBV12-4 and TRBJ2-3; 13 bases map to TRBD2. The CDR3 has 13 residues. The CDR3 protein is CASTIGTSGTLNF. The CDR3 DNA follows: TGTGCCAGCACTATTGGGACTAGCGGGACTTTAAATTTT.

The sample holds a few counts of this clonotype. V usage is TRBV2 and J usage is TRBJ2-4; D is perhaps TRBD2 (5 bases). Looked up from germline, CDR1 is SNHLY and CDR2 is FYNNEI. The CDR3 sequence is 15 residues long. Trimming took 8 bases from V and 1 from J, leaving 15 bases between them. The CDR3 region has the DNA TGTGCCAGCGAGTTCGGGGTTGGGGCCAAAAACATTCAGTACTTC. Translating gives CASEFGVGAKNIQYF.

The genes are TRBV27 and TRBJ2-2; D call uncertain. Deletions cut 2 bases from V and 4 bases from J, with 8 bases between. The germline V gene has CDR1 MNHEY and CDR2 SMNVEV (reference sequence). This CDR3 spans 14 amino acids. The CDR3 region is CASSLTRTTGELFF. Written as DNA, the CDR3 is TGTGCCAGCAGTTTAACGCGGACCACCGGGGAGCTGTTTTTT.